The 20 T cell receptor beta chains given below trace back to one sample, sequenced in a study of T cells in localized non-small cell lung cancer. Profiling relied on immunoSEQ multiplex PCR, and the TCRdb table lists in-frame clones only, not all of them. The data contain some 52,000 clones, over 70% of them singletons. The source was PBMCs, collected before any cancer treatment. These receptors originate from a woman aged 40-70 years with stage II lung adenocarcinoma.

The chain combines TRBV6-4 with TRBJ2-3; 8 nucleotides align to TRBD2. The CDR3 sequence is 14 residues long. J was trimmed by 1 base and V by 8 bases; bases with no gene match: 5. Germline values: CDR1 MRHNA, CDR2 SNTAGT. CDR3 DNA: TGTGCCAGCTCCCGGGGGGGCGGCACAGATACGCAGTATTTT. Its translation is CASSRGGGTDTQYF.

The gene calls are TRBV28 and TRBJ2-7; TRBD1 aligns across 7 bases. CDR1 and CDR2 (germline): MDHEN, SYDVKM. V was clipped by 4 bases and J by 4 bases; unmatched bases: 4. CDR3 size: 13 residues. The CDR3 region has the DNA TGTGCCAGCAGTTGGGGACAGTCTTACGAGCAGTACTTC. Amino acid sequence: CASSWGQSYEQYF. Using reference TRBV28 and TRBJ2-7 for the parts outside the CDR3, the full variable domain is DVKVTQSSRYLVKRTGEKVFLECVQDMDHENMFWYRQDPGLGLRLIYFSYDVKMKEKGDIPEGYSVSREKKERFSLILESASTNQTSMYLCASSWGQSYEQYFGPGTRLTVT.

This chain joins TRBV5-4 and TRBJ1-2; D call uncertain. V lost 2 bases and J 0 bases, leaving 8 bases between the germline ends. Germline loops: CDR1 SGHNT, CDR2 YYREEE (reference sequence). This CDR3 comprises 14 residues. This chain's CDR3 is CASSFAGANYGYTF. Written as DNA, the CDR3 is TGTGCCAGCAGCTTCGCTGGAGCTAACTATGGCTACACCTTC.

The rearrangement joins TRBV5-4 to TRBJ1-2; D not resolved. V was cut by 4 bases and J by 2 bases, with 15 bases left in between. Germline V gene sequence: CDR1 SGHNT, CDR2 YYREEE (reference sequence). CDR3 size: 15 residues. The CDR3 here is CASSLTRNSNYGYTF. As DNA, the CDR3 is TGTGCCAGCAGCCTTACACGGAACTCCAACTATGGCTACACCTTC.

V gene TRBV18 combines with J gene TRBJ1-1; D may be TRBD1 (6 bases). The V gene lost 1 base and the J gene lost 0 bases, with 18 bases spanning the gap. This CDR3 is built from 18 residues. The germline V gene has CDR1 KGHSH and CDR2 LQKENI. The CDR3 nucleotides read TGTGCCAGCTCACCACTACAGGGTGAGGGGCGGTTGAACACTGAAGCTTTCTTT. It yields the protein CASSPLQGEGRLNTEAFF.

The rearrangement joins TRBV4-1 to TRBJ1-5; maybe TRBD1 (5 bases). Trimming left V 0 bases short and J 4 bases short, with 10 bases between. Per the germline V gene, CDR1 is MGHRA and CDR2 is YSYEKL. The CDR3 contains 15 residues. CDR3 loop: CASSQDRAGNQPQHF. The CDR3, as DNA: TGCGCCAGCAGCCAAGATAGGGCAGGGAATCAGCCCCAGCATTTT.

Note on this clone: The sample has other DNA sequences that encode this CDR3 too. The rearrangement uses TRBV25-1 and TRBJ2-2, with D maybe TRBD2 (5 bases). The germline CDR1 and CDR2 sequences are MGHDK and SYGVNS. This CDR3 has 15 residues. Between the trimmed V and J ends, which lost 2 bases and 6 bases, there was a span of 13 bases. The CDR3 loop reads CASSEPTGWPGELFF. As DNA, the CDR3 is TGTGCCAGCAGTGAACCCACGGGGTGGCCCGGGGAGCTGTTTTTT.

The rearrangement uses TRBV19 and TRBJ2-1, with TRBD2 matching 12 bases. V lost 7 bases, J lost 3 bases, and 4 bases stayed unmatched. This CDR3 region has 15 residues. Looked up from germline, CDR1 is LNHDA and CDR2 is SQIVND (reference sequence). The CDR3 DNA is TGTGCCAGTACCCAGGGACTAGCGGGCTACAATGAGCAGTTCTTC. Residues: CASTQGLAGYNEQFF.

The chain uses TRBV18 and TRBJ1-2, with D unresolved. Per germline, CDR1 KGHSH and CDR2 LQKENI. The CDR3 covers 15 residues. Trimming left V 1 base short and J 4 bases short, with 13 bases between. The CDR3 DNA sequence: TGTGCCAGCTCACCACGAAGAGACAAAGCCTATGGCTACACCTTC. Its protein is CASSPRRDKAYGYTF.

The CDR3 here is CASGRDSYTEAFF. The CDR3 DNA is TGTGCTAGTGGACGGGACAGTTACACTGAAGCTTTCTTT. The V gene is TRBV12-5, the J gene TRBJ1-1, with 7 bases aligning to TRBD1. This CDR3 spans 13 amino acids. The germline V gene has CDR1 LGHNT and CDR2 FRNRAP. The junction had 4 bases not matched to a gene; V was cut back by 6 bases and J by 3 bases.

This chain uses TRBV19 with TRBJ2-1; 12 nucleotides match TRBD1. The CDR3 sequence is 16 residues long. Losses at the gene ends were 3 bases for V and 8 bases for J; bases not matched to a gene: 8. Germline V CDR1 and CDR2: LNHDA, SQIVND (reference sequence). CDR3 bases: TGTGCCAGTAGTATCCGGGACAGGGGGCGAAAGGATGAGCAGTTCTTC. This translates into CASSIRDRGRKDEQFF.

The J gene is TRBJ2-7, the V gene TRBV14; D is possibly TRBD2 (6 bases). V was trimmed by 0 bases and J by 6 bases, leaving 12 bases between them. The germline V gene encodes CDR1 SGHDN and CDR2 FVKESK. CDR3 length equals 14 residues. The DNA for the CDR3 is TGTGCCAGCAGCCAAGATTGGGGAGGAGGCGAGCAGTACTTC. Translation: CASSQDWGGGEQYF.

The chain combines TRBV30 with TRBJ1-1; a possible D gene is TRBD1 (5 bases). Per germline, CDR1 GTSNPN and CDR2 SVGIG (reference sequence). Trimming removed 2 bases from V and 7 bases from J, with 17 bases in between. CDR3 length: 14 amino acids. CDR3 residues: CAWSRPDTRHEAFF. CDR3 bases: TGTGCCTGGAGTCGCCCGGACACGCGGCATGAAGCTTTCTTT. The variable domain in full, with the rest retrieved from reference TRBV30 and TRBJ1-1, is SQTIHQWPATLVQPVGSPLSLECTVEGTSNPNLYWYRQAAGRGLQLLFYSVGIGQISSEVPQNLSASRPQDRQFILSSKKLLLSDSGFYLCAWSRPDTRHEAFFGQGTRLTVV.

V and J are TRBV7-9 and TRBJ1-1; TRBD1 might be the D (6 bases). The CDR3 is 13 residues long. CDR1 is SEHNR, CDR2 FQNEAQ, per germline (reference sequence). V was trimmed by 6 bases and J by 2 bases, leaving 10 bases between them. DNA for the CDR3: TGTGCCAGCAGTTCACAGGGTAACACTGAAGCTTTCTTT. It translates to CASSSQGNTEAFF.

The chain combines TRBV7-2 with TRBJ2-1; 12 positions match TRBD1. This CDR3 is built from 15 residues. After removal of 5 bases from V and 6 bases from J, the junction contained 5 bases not matched to a gene. Germline CDR1 is SGHTA and CDR2 is FQGNSA. CDR3 nucleotide sequence: TGTGCCAGCAGCGCCGGGACAGGGGGCTTCAATGAGCAGTTCTTC. Translating gives CASSAGTGGFNEQFF.

This chain links TRBV6-5 with TRBJ2-5; a weak D match, TRBD1 (6 bases). The J call could be wrong; TRBJ2-7 is a better fit for the DNA end. Germline V gene data show CDR1 as MNHEY and CDR2 as SVGAGI. The CDR3 is 11 amino acids. The CDR3 region is CASSNRVEQYF. The CDR3 nucleotides read TGTGCCAGCAGTAACAGGGTCGAGCAGTACTTC.

The V gene is TRBV27, the J gene TRBJ2-7, with a weak D call TRBD1 (5 bases). CDR3 length: 12 amino acids. Trimming shortened V by 5 bases and J by 3 bases, and 8 bases separated the two germline ends. CDR1 MNHEY and CDR2 SMNVEV come from the germline V gene (reference sequence). The CDR3 sequence: CASSRQNYEQYF. CDR3 coding DNA: TGTGCCAGCAGTCGACAGAACTACGAGCAGTACTTC.

The chain carries TRBV9 and TRBJ2-7; 7 nucleotides align to TRBD1. CDR1 and CDR2 (germline): SGDLS, YYNGEE. The V and J ends lost 3 bases and 6 bases, in that order; junction bases with no gene match: 6. The CDR3 sequence is 13 residues long. CDR3: CASSGQGTLEQYF. CDR3 nucleotides: TGTGCCAGCAGCGGACAGGGCACGCTCGAGCAGTACTTC.

CDR3 region: CASSAQGRAYNSPLHF. CDR3 coding DNA: TGTGCCAGCAGCGCACAGGGGAGGGCCTATAATTCACCCCTCCACTTT. The chain employs TRBV7-2 and TRBJ1-6; 7 bases are shared with TRBD1. The CDR3 is 16 amino acids. J gave up 2 bases and V 5 bases, and 6 bases lay outside the gene matches. Germline CDR1 SGHTA, CDR2 FQGNSA.

The rearrangement links TRBV5-1 to TRBJ1-1; D is undetermined. V was pared by 0 bases and J by 5 bases, with 11 bases between. The CDR3 extends over 14 amino acids. Germline V gene data show CDR1 as SGHRS and CDR2 as YFSETQ. CDR3: CASSLVGSGTEAFF. CDR3 bases: TGCGCCAGCAGCTTGGTCGGTTCGGGTACTGAAGCTTTCTTT. Supplemented by reference TRBV5-1 and TRBJ1-1, the full variable domain reads KAGVTQTPRYLIKTRGQQVTLSCSPISGHRSVSWYQQTPGQGLQFLFEYFSETQRNKGNFPGRFSGRQFSNSRSEMNVSTLELGDSALYLCASSLVGSGTEAFFGQGTRLTVV.